Presented here are 18 T cell receptor beta chains from one specimen sequenced in a study of T-cell reconstitution after alpha-beta-depleted transplantation in children. Unique molecular identifiers tagged the TCRbeta library. TCRdb itself ran the PCR reads through MiXCR, one entry per CDR3 protein. Of about 980,000 distinct CDR3 sequences in the sample, about 31% were seen once. The sequencing here drew on PBMCs, mostly from graft donor cells, taken 360 days after TCRalphabeta/CD19-depleted stem cell transplant. These receptors were collected from a boy under three years old who had a stem cell transplant for SCID, so the T cells may come from the graft donor.

This clonotype was counted at least ten times. This chain uses TRBV6-1 with TRBJ2-6; 7 nucleotides match TRBD2. Germline CDR1 reads MNHNS; CDR2 reads SASEGT. CDR3 length equals 15 residues. Trimming removed 6 bases from V and 4 bases from J; junction bases left unmatched: 6. CDR3 sequence reads: CASSRGVSGANVLTF. The CDR3 nucleotides are TGTGCCAGCAGCCGGGGGGTTTCCGGGGCCAACGTCCTGACTTTC.

This clonotype was seen ten or more times. This chain uses TRBV29-1 with TRBJ2-5; D is ambiguous. CDR3 length: 18 amino acids. The ends were cut back, 1 base at V and 3 bases at J, with 24 bases in the middle. Germline V gene sequence: CDR1 SQVTM, CDR2 ANQGSEA. Written as DNA, the CDR3 is TGCAGCGTTGAAGTGTACCCATTCTACCTCCGGACCGAAGAGACCCAGTACTTC. Translation gives CSVEVYPFYLRTEETQYF.

The rearrangement uses TRBV30 and TRBJ1-2, with 8 bases lining up with TRBD1. This CDR3 comprises 13 residues. The trim removed 6 bases at V and 8 bases at J, leaving 11 bases unmatched. The germline CDR1 and CDR2 sequences are GTSNPN and SVGIG (reference sequence). CDR3 coding DNA: TGTGCCTGCAACAGGGGGACCGCCTACGGCTACACCTTC. Its translation is CACNRGTAYGYTF.

The gene calls are TRBV7-2 and TRBJ2-7, with D perhaps TRBD1 (6 bases). The CDR3 totals 13 residues. V lost 2 bases to trimming and J lost 4 bases, with 9 bases between them. Germline lookup yields CDR1 SGHTA and CDR2 FQGNSA. The CDR3 sequence: CASSLPDRYEQYF. The CDR3 DNA reads TGTGCCAGCAGCTTACCTGACAGGTACGAGCAGTACTTC.

The genes are TRBV11-2 and TRBJ2-2, with 8 positions matching TRBD2. Per germline, CDR1 SGHAT and CDR2 FQNNGV. With 5 bases clipped from V and 6 bases from J, the junction kept 11 bases outside the gene matches. This CDR3 comprises 16 residues. This chain's CDR3 is CASSPYIRGGPGELFF. CDR3 DNA sequence: TGTGCCAGCAGCCCGTACATTCGGGGGGGACCCGGGGAGCTGTTTTTT.

This clonotype was seen more than once but under ten times. The chain uses TRBV10-3 and TRBJ2-7, with TRBD2 matching over 7 bases. The CDR3 is 17 residues long. Germline CDR1 ENHRY, CDR2 SYGVKD. V shed 2 bases and J 3 bases; nucleotides not matched to a gene: 13. CDR3 residues: CAISEGRTAGRNYEQYF. Here the CDR3 DNA reads TGTGCCATCAGTGAGGGCCGAACAGCGGGGCGCAACTACGAGCAGTACTTC.

V usage is TRBV4-3 and J usage is TRBJ2-1; TRBD1 matches at 10 bases. The CDR3 contains 17 residues. Trimming removed 0 bases from V and 2 bases from J; junction bases left unmatched: 4. The V gene's germline CDR1 is LGHNA and CDR2 YSLEER. CDR3 nucleotides: TGCGCCAGCAGCCAAGATCGCGGGACAGGGGCCTACAATGAGCAGTTCTTC. This gives the protein CASSQDRGTGAYNEQFF.

V is TRBV11-2 and J is TRBJ2-5; D is undetermined. Germline lookup yields CDR1 SGHAT and CDR2 FQNNGV. Trimming stripped 6 bases from V and 2 bases from J, with 19 bases between. The CDR3 consists of 16 residues. The CDR3 DNA follows: TGTGCCAGCAGTCACCTTGGTCCGGGCAAACAAGAGACCCAGTACTTC. Protein sequence: CASSHLGPGKQETQYF.

The chain combines TRBV5-1 with TRBJ1-1; TRBD1 matches 7 bases. The junction had 5 bases not matched to a gene; V was cut back by 2 bases and J by 1 base. The CDR3 covers 15 residues. Germline V gene lookup returns CDR1 SGHRS and CDR2 YFSETQ. As DNA, the CDR3 is TGCGCCAGCAGCTTCGGTGGGACAGAGAACACTGAAGCTTTCTTT. Protein sequence: CASSFGGTENTEAFF. Full variable domain (rest looked up from reference TRBV5-1 and TRBJ1-1): KAGVTQTPRYLIKTRGQQVTLSCSPISGHRSVSWYQQTPGQGLQFLFEYFSETQRNKGNFPGRFSGRQFSNSRSEMNVSTLELGDSALYLCASSFGGTENTEAFFGQGTRLTVV.

V gene TRBV4-1 combines with J gene TRBJ1-5; D perhaps matches TRBD1 (6 bases). V gave up 3 bases and J gave up 0 bases, with 15 bases separating them. The CDR3 extends over 17 amino acids. The germline V gene encodes CDR1 MGHRA and CDR2 YSYEKL. CDR3 residues: CASSQDIQGPSNQPQHF. CDR3 DNA: TGCGCCAGCAGCCAGGATATACAGGGTCCTAGCAATCAGCCCCAGCATTTT.

This clonotype was seen a few times. This sequence joins TRBV5-6 and TRBJ1-2; D unclear. V gave up 3 bases and J gave up 1 base, with 4 bases separating them. The CDR3 covers 12 residues. In germline, CDR1 is SGHDT, CDR2 YYEEEE. CDR3 in DNA: TGTGCCAGCAGCTGGATTAACTATGGCTACACCTTC. Protein sequence: CASSWINYGYTF.

This clonotype was seen only a few times. The gene calls are TRBV29-1 and TRBJ2-3; D is unresolved. V lost 1 base and J 3 bases, leaving 11 bases between the germline ends. CDR1 and CDR2 from the germline V gene are SQVTM and ANQGSEA. The CDR3 length is 14 residues. The CDR3 nucleotides read TGCAGCGTTGAAGCCGTGACCACAACAGATACGCAGTATTTT. This gives the protein CSVEAVTTTDTQYF.

The chain couples TRBV4-1 to TRBJ2-3; no reliable D call. Germline V gene lookup returns CDR1 MGHRA and CDR2 YSYEKL. This CDR3 comprises 16 residues. V was cut by 1 base and J by 5 bases, with 16 bases left in between. CDR3 sequence reads: CASSQVSPSGGDTQYF. The CDR3 DNA follows: TGCGCCAGCAGCCAAGTATCACCATCCGGTGGAGATACGCAGTATTTT.

This clonotype was detected a few times. This chain joins TRBV5-1 and TRBJ2-1; D is ambiguous. The CDR3 has 12 amino acids. The germline CDR1 and CDR2 sequences are SGHRS and YFSETQ. Trimming took off 3 bases at V and 15 bases at J, with 16 bases between the two ends. The CDR3 protein is CASSSPTGLLFF. CDR3 bases: TGCGCCAGCAGCTCGCCAACGGGTCTTTTGTTCTTC.

There are many counts of this clonotype. The V call is TRBV3-1, the J call TRBJ2-1; 9 nucleotides agree with TRBD2. J was trimmed by 2 bases and V by 5 bases; bases with no gene match: 7. This CDR3 spans 16 amino acids. Germline V gene data show CDR1 as LGHDT and CDR2 as YNNKEL (reference sequence). This CDR3 is CASSSWTSVAYNEQFF. In nucleotides, the CDR3 is TGTGCCAGCAGCTCGTGGACTAGCGTTGCCTACAATGAGCAGTTCTTC.

This clonotype came up once. The V and J genes are TRBV5-1 and TRBJ2-3, with a tentative D call TRBD1 (5 bases). Germline V gene sequence: CDR1 SGHRS, CDR2 YFSETQ. The length of the CDR3 is 15 residues. With 1 base removed from V and 0 bases from J, the gap between germline ends came to 9 bases. The CDR3 here is CASSLTGRSTDTQYF. The CDR3 DNA reads as TGCGCCAGCAGCTTGACAGGCCGAAGCACAGATACGCAGTATTTT.

This clonotype came up a few times. V is TRBV7-8 and J is TRBJ2-2; 12 bases match TRBD2. The V and J ends lost 2 bases and 4 bases, in that order; junction bases with no gene match: 5. The CDR3 extends over 17 amino acids. The germline V gene has CDR1 SGHVS and CDR2 FQNEAQ. CDR3 DNA sequence: TGTGCCAGCAGCTTAAGTAAACTAGCGGGGGGCACCGGGGAGCTGTTTTTT. Translating it yields CASSLSKLAGGTGELFF.

This clonotype was found a few times. The V call is TRBV20-1, the J call TRBJ2-3; D perhaps matches TRBD2 (7 bases). V was clipped by 4 bases and J by 1 base, with 18 bases between them. CDR1 and CDR2 from the germline V gene are DFQATT and SNEGSKA (reference sequence). This CDR3 comprises 16 residues. The CDR3 coding sequence is TGCAGTGCTATAGTCGTGCGGGGGCCGGGCACAGATACGCAGTATTTT. Translated: CSAIVVRGPGTDTQYF.